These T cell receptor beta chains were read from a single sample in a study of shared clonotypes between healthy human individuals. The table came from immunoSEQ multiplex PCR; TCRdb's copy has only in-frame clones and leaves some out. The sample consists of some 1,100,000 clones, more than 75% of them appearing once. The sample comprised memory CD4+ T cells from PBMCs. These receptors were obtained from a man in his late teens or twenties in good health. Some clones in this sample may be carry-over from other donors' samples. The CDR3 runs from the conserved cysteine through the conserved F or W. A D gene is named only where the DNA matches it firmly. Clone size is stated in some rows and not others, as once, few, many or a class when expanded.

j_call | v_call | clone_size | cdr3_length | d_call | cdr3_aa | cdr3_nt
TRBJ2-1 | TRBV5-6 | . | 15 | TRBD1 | CASTTGDRVYNEQFF | TGTGCCAGCACGACCGGGGACAGGGTTTACAATGAGCAGTTCTTC
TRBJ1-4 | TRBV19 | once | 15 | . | CASSTSGVTNEKLFF | TGTGCCAGTAGTACCTCAGGGGTGACTAATGAAAAACTGTTTTTT
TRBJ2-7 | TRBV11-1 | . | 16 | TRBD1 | CASSLRPRQGPYEQYF | TGTGCCAGCAGCCTAAGACCGCGACAGGGGCCTTACGAGCAGTACTTC
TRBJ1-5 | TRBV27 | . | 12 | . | CASSPYNQPQHF | TGTGCCAGCAGTCCGTATAATCAGCCCCAGCATTTT
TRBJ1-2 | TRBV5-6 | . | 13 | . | CASSLGGWRGYTF | TGTGCCAGCAGCCTCGGAGGGTGGCGTGGCTACACCTTC
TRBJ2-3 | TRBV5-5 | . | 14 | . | CASSLERRGDTQYF | TGTGCCAGCAGCTTGGAAAGGAGGGGGGATACGCAGTATTTT
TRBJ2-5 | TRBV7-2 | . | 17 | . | CASSHRPLADYQETQYF | TGTGCCAGCAGCCACCGGCCCCTAGCAGATTACCAAGAGACCCAGTACTTC
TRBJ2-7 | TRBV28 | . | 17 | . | CASSSISLAGTSYEQYF | TGTGCCAGCAGTTCCATCTCCCTCGCAGGGACCTCCTACGAGCAGTACTTC
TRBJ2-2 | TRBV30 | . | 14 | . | CAIRPGEGTGELFF | TGTGCCATCAGGCCGGGAGAAGGGACCGGGGAGCTGTTTTTT
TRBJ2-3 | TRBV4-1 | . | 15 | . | CASSQAAKSTDTQYF | TGCGCCAGCAGCCAAGCTGCCAAGAGCACAGATACGCAGTATTTT
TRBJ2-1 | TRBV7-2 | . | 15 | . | CASSLEGSSYNEQFF | TGTGCCAGCAGCTTAGAGGGTAGCTCCTACAATGAGCAGTTCTTC
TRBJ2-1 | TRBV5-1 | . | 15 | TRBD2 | CASSLAAAGRNEQFF | TGCGCCAGCAGCTTGGCCGCAGCGGGACGTAATGAGCAGTTCTTC
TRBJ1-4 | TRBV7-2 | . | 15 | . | CASRSTQATNEKLFF | TGTGCCAGCAGGTCCACGCAGGCAACTAATGAAAAACTGTTTTTT